This T cell receptor (beta chain) is drawn from a study of CD8 T cells in Susac syndrome. From blood CD8+ and CD4+ T cells, TCR beta sequences were generated. The multiple sclerosis controls, all treatment-naive patients, had relapsing-remitting disease that was stable or active. In contrast to the negatively isolated CD8+ and CD4+ T cells, TEMRA cells were FACS-enriched. It was with random hexamers that roughly 0.45 to 1 ug RNA was reverse transcribed. Amplification of the TCR beta CDR3 was carried out by immunoSEQ multiplex PCR, which spanned a total of 54 Vbeta and 13 Jbeta segments. TCRdb analysed the immunoSEQ multiplex PCR reads with MiXCR anew, one entry per CDR3 protein. Counted here are under 250,000 distinct CDR3 sequences, just under 95% occurring once; the ten biggest clones make up 0.065% to 0.075%. V lost 9 bases, J lost 2 bases, and 4 bases stayed unmatched. The CDR3 covers 12 residues. Germline lookup yields CDR1 MDHEN and CDR2 SYDVKM.

The rearrangement uses TRBV28 and TRBJ2-7; 7 bases fit TRBD1. The source of this sequence is a human donor with multiple sclerosis. Sequenced input: CD4+ T cells from PBMCs. CDR3 DNA sequence: TGTGCCAGTAAGACAGGGCCCTACGAGCAGTACTTC. It is translated as CASKTGPYEQYF.